This T cell receptor beta chain emerged from a study of shared clonotypes between healthy human individuals. Study-level points and caveats: Non-shared clonotypes had lower generation probabilities than those shared by all four donors. What limited the represented genetic and exposure-history diversity was the small number of donors. Incomplete sequencing of sorted subsets was indicated by rarefaction despite large depth.

V was pared by 6 bases and J by 7 bases, with 9 bases of the junction left unmatched. In germline, CDR1 is GTSNPN, CDR2 SVGIG (reference sequence). This CDR3 is 12 amino acids long. As to this clone: The antigen remains unidentified.

The table came from immunoSEQ multiplex PCR; TCRdb's copy has only in-frame clones and leaves some out. Found here are 2 million to 3 million clones, over 85% of them singletons; the top ten hold around 0.4%. The chain has TRBV30 and TRBJ2-7; 7 bases map to TRBD2. The sample was naive CD4+ T cells from PBMCs. Subset denoted: CD45RA+ positively selected. This TCR was sampled from a man aged 18-30 years in good health. Some clones in this sample may be carry-over from other donors' samples. CDR3 nucleotide sequence: TGTGCCTGTTCCCAGGGAGGGTTTGAGCAGTACTTC. It encodes CACSQGGFEQYF.